This T cell receptor beta chain was identified during a study of cytomegalovirus exposure and HLA in healthy donors. Amplification used 60 Vbeta primers and 13 Jbeta primers. Produced via immunoSEQ multiplex PCR; TCRdb's table is partial and in-frame only. The sample has around 160,000 clones; approximately 80% are singletons. The trim removed 10 bases at V and 3 bases at J, leaving 8 bases unmatched. Germline lookup yields CDR1 KGHSH and CDR2 LQKENI. CDR3 length equals 13 residues. This sequence joins TRBV18 and TRBJ1-1; TRBD1 matches 7 bases. Sequenced material: PBMCs. This clonotype was sampled from a woman younger than 30 in good health and CMV-seronegative. The CDR3 DNA is TGTGCCACTAGACAGGGCCAAGACACTGAAGCTTTCTTT. As protein: CATRQGQDTEAFF.